The 29 T cell receptor beta chains presented below share a single source sample, sequenced in a study of cytomegalovirus exposure and HLA in healthy donors. Clones were sequenced by immunoSEQ multiplex PCR, and TCRdb holds only the in-frame ones, with some missing. This sample carries some 170,000 clones, approximately 89% of them seen once, and the ten largest clones take around a tenth. The specimen was PBMCs. Receptors originate from a woman under 30 in good health and CMV-seropositive.

The V gene is TRBV6-1, the J gene TRBJ2-5; possibly TRBD1 for D (5 bases). This CDR3 spans 14 amino acids. Trimming shortened V by 7 bases and J by 6 bases, and 18 bases separated the two germline ends. The germline CDR1 and CDR2 sequences are MNHNS and SASEGT. DNA of the CDR3: TGTGCCAGCACCGAACGTTCCAGGGCTAAGACCCAGTACTTC. This encodes CASTERSRAKTQYF.

The chain employs TRBV9 and TRBJ2-1; TRBD2 agrees at 8 bases. The CDR3 is 15 residues long. J gave up 6 bases and V 0 bases, and 5 bases lay outside the gene matches. The germline V gene has CDR1 SGDLS and CDR2 YYNGEE. In DNA, the CDR3 is TGTGCCAGCAGCGTAGGGACTAGCTACTTCAATGAGCAGTTCTTC. This gives the protein CASSVGTSYFNEQFF.

V is TRBV15 and J is TRBJ2-1; 13 bases align to TRBD2. Germline trimming cut 4 bases from V and 5 bases from J; bases unmatched to any gene: 11. This CDR3 has 18 amino acids. Germline V gene lookup returns CDR1 LNHNV and CDR2 YYDKDF (reference sequence). The CDR3 sequence is CATSTPTSGRALDNEQFF. CDR3 DNA sequence: TGTGCCACCAGCACCCCCACTAGCGGGAGGGCCTTAGACAATGAGCAGTTCTTC.

This clone showed up just a few times. The chain recombines TRBV7-2 with TRBJ2-2; TRBD2 might be the D (6 bases). The CDR3 has 14 amino acids. Deletions cut 0 bases from V and 8 bases from J, with 10 bases between. Germline-derived CDR1 and CDR2 are SGHTA and FQGNSA. The CDR3 is CASSLARDIGELFF. The CDR3 DNA reads TGTGCCAGCAGCTTAGCGCGGGATATAGGGGAGCTGTTTTTT.

This clone was seen once. J is TRBJ1-1 and V is TRBV27; 7 bases match TRBD1. The V gene's germline CDR1 is MNHEY and CDR2 SMNVEV (reference sequence). Trimming removed 0 bases from V and 5 bases from J; junction bases left unmatched: 3. The length of the CDR3 is 14 residues. The CDR3 spells CASSLSGGKTEAFF. The CDR3 region has the DNA TGTGCCAGCAGTTTATCAGGGGGCAAAACTGAAGCTTTCTTT.

The CDR3 is CASSPGRGSYEQYF. Written as DNA, the CDR3 is TGTGCCAGCAGCCCGGGGCGGGGCTCCTACGAGCAGTACTTC. This chain joins TRBV7-3 and TRBJ2-7; D might be TRBD2 (6 bases). This CDR3 comprises 14 residues. The V end lost 5 bases, the J end lost 0 bases, and 11 bases lay between the germline ends. Germline assignment: CDR1 SGHTA and CDR2 FQGTGA.

With regard to this clone: A much more abundant neighbour one base away suggests this may be a read error. This chain uses TRBV25-1 with TRBJ2-3, with D perhaps matching TRBD2 (5 bases). The ends were cut back, 5 bases at V and 0 bases at J, with 6 bases in the middle. Germline-derived CDR1 and CDR2 are MGHDK and SYGVNS. The CDR3 extends over 13 amino acids. Written as DNA, the CDR3 is TGTGCCAGCAGTAGCGGAAGCACAGATACGCAGTATTTT. Residues: CASSSGSTDTQYF. The full variable domain, rest sourced from reference TRBV25-1 and TRBJ2-3, is EADIYQTPRYLVIGTGKKITLECSQTMGHDKMYWYQQDPGMELHLIHYSYGVNSTEKGDLSSESTVSRIRTEHFPLTLESARPSHTSQYLCASSSGSTDTQYFGPGTRLTVL.

In this sample, this clone turned up once. The chain links TRBV19 to TRBJ2-5; 7 bases agree with TRBD2. J was trimmed by 0 bases and V by 5 bases; bases with no gene match: 6. The CDR3 loop spans 15 amino acids. Germline V gives CDR1 LNHDA, CDR2 SQIVND (reference sequence). The CDR3 DNA sequence: TGTGCCAGTAGTGGAGTAAGCGGGAACCAAGAGACCCAGTACTTC. Its translation is CASSGVSGNQETQYF. Together with reference TRBV19 and TRBJ2-5, the CDR3 gives the full variable domain: DGGITQSPKYLFRKEGQNVTLSCEQNLNHDAMYWYRQDPGQGLRLIYYSQIVNDFQKGDIAEGYSVSREKKESFPLTVTSAQKNPTAFYLCASSGVSGNQETQYFGPGTRLLVL.

The genes are TRBV18 and TRBJ2-5; TRBD2 might be the D (5 bases). The V gene's germline CDR1 is KGHSH and CDR2 LQKENI. Trimming took 5 bases from V and 5 from J, leaving 15 bases between them. The CDR3 runs to 14 residues. CDR3 sequence: CASSVPGIKETQYF. The DNA for the CDR3 is TGTGCCAGCTCAGTGCCCGGGATCAAGGAGACCCAGTACTTC.

The genes are TRBV11-2 and TRBJ1-5; D unclear. In germline, CDR1 is SGHAT, CDR2 FQNNGV. The V and J ends lost 5 bases and 10 bases respectively, with 15 bases between them. This CDR3 comprises 13 residues. Here the CDR3 DNA reads TGTGCCAGCAGCGGCGGCACGAGGTTACCCCAGCATTTT. Encoded protein: CASSGGTRLPQHF.

The CDR3 reads CASSWLAGSTDTQYF. CDR3 DNA: TGTGCCAGCAGTTGGCTAGCGGGATCCACAGATACGCAGTATTTT. The V and J genes are TRBV27 and TRBJ2-3, with 9 nucleotides matching TRBD2. This CDR3 spans 15 amino acids. The germline V gene has CDR1 MNHEY and CDR2 SMNVEV (reference sequence). The V gene end was trimmed by 4 bases and the J gene end by 2 bases; junction bases not matched to a gene: 4.

The chain joins TRBV9 to TRBJ2-1, with D possibly TRBD2 on 5 matching bases. Germline V gives CDR1 SGDLS, CDR2 YYNGEE. This CDR3 region has 13 residues. V was shortened by 0 bases and J by 10 bases, with 11 bases between the two germline ends. The CDR3 DNA reads as TGTGCCAGCAGCGTAGGCGGAGGCAAAGAGCAGTTCTTC. Protein product: CASSVGGGKEQFF.

The V call is TRBV5-6, the J call TRBJ2-7; no clear D. Germline CDR1 reads SGHDT; CDR2 reads YYEEEE. V was clipped by 2 bases and J by 0 bases, with 12 bases between them. The CDR3 totals 15 residues. In DNA, the CDR3 is TGTGCCAGCAGCTTTTCGAGTACGCCCTCCTACGAGCAGTACTTC. It is translated as CASSFSSTPSYEQYF.

V usage is TRBV20-1 and J usage is TRBJ2-7; weak D call: TRBD2 (5 bases). CDR1 is DFQATT and CDR2 is SNEGSKA in the germline V gene (reference sequence). The CDR3 extends over 11 amino acids. Trimming pared 7 bases from V and 3 bases from J, leaving 10 bases between. CDR3 protein: CSGELGYEQYF. The CDR3 nucleotides are TGCAGTGGTGAACTAGGCTACGAGCAGTACTTC.

Concerning this clone: The junction and the germline gene differ at one end; a read error may be behind it. The V and J genes are TRBV7-7 and TRBJ2-1, with 11 nucleotides matching TRBD2. The CDR3 is 15 amino acids. From germline, CDR1 is SSHAT and CDR2 FNYEAQ (reference sequence). The CDR3 protein is CASSLTSGSVNEQFF. The CDR3 bases are TGTGCTAGCAGCCTAACTAGCGGGAGTGTAAATGAGCAGTTCTTC. The variable domain in full, completed from reference TRBV7-7 and TRBJ2-1, reads GAGVSQSPRYKVTKRGQDVTLRCDPISSHATLYWYQQALGQGPEFLTYFNYEAQPDKSGLPSDRFSAERPEGSISTLTIQRTEQRDSAMYRCASSLTSGSVNEQFFGPGTRLTVL.

The chain employs TRBV27 and TRBJ2-3, with 9 bases fitting TRBD2. V was clipped by 5 bases and J by 3 bases; unmatched bases: 3. Germline CDR1 and CDR2: MNHEY and SMNVEV (reference sequence). CDR3 length equals 14 residues. The CDR3 DNA reads as TGTGCCAGCAGTCGCGGGAGGGAGACAGATACGCAGTATTTT. This translates into CASSRGRETDTQYF.

The chain's CDR3 is CASSPLLEGQNYGYTF. The CDR3 DNA reads TGTGCCAGCTCACCACTCCTAGAGGGACAGAACTATGGCTACACCTTC. The chain employs TRBV18 and TRBJ1-2; 7 nucleotides agree with TRBD1. This CDR3 spans 16 amino acids. J lost 2 bases, V lost 1 base, and 7 bases had no gene match. Per the germline V gene, CDR1 is KGHSH and CDR2 is LQKENI.

This sequence joins TRBV7-2 and TRBJ2-7, with 10 nucleotides matching TRBD2. J gave up 3 bases and V 5 bases, and 7 bases lay outside the gene matches. This CDR3 region has 15 residues. Germline CDR1 is SGHTA and CDR2 is FQGNSA. The CDR3 sequence: CASSPGLAAHYEQYF. DNA of the CDR3: TGTGCCAGCAGCCCCGGACTAGCGGCACACTACGAGCAGTACTTC.

This clone was counted once. The CDR3 DNA reads TGTGCCAGCAGTGAACACCTCGGGACAGGGCCTAGGGAGACCCAGTACTTC. Translation gives CASSEHLGTGPRETQYF. This rearrangement joins TRBV6-1 to TRBJ2-5, with 9 bases fitting TRBD1. With 2 bases clipped from V and 5 bases from J, the junction kept 12 bases outside the gene matches. This CDR3 comprises 17 residues. CDR1 and CDR2 (germline): MNHNS, SASEGT.

V and J are TRBV7-9 and TRBJ2-1, with 12 nucleotides matching TRBD2. CDR3 length: 15 residues. Germline V CDR1 and CDR2: SEHNR, FQNEAQ (reference sequence). With 4 bases clipped from V and 9 bases from J, the junction kept 7 bases outside the gene matches. CDR3 protein: CASSSTSGRLGEQFF. The CDR3 DNA reads TGTGCCAGCAGCTCGACTAGCGGGAGATTAGGTGAGCAGTTCTTC.

The chain carries TRBV7-9 and TRBJ1-4; D not resolved. V lost 5 bases to trimming and J lost 8 bases, with 9 bases between them. The CDR3 length is 12 residues. Germline V gene data show CDR1 as SEHNR and CDR2 as FQNEAQ (reference sequence). CDR3 sequence reads: CASSPPEEKLFF. CDR3 DNA sequence: TGTGCCAGCAGCCCCCCAGAAGAAAAACTGTTTTTT.

This rearrangement joins TRBV15 to TRBJ1-5, with D unclear. Germline assignment: CDR1 LNHNV and CDR2 YYDKDF (reference sequence). This CDR3 comprises 14 residues. V was shortened by 3 bases and J by 0 bases, with 6 bases between the two germline ends. DNA of the CDR3: TGTGCCACCAGCAGCGGGGATAGCAATCAGCCCCAGCATTTT. Protein: CATSSGDSNQPQHF. The variable domain in full, completed from reference TRBV15 and TRBJ1-5, reads DAMVIQNPRYQVTQFGKPVTLSCSQTLNHNVMYWYQQKSSQAPKLLFHYYDKDFNNEADTPDNFQSRRPNTSFCFLDIRSPGLGDTAMYLCATSSGDSNQPQHFGDGTRLSIL.

The V and J genes are TRBV19 and TRBJ1-2; weak D call: TRBD1 (6 bases). The CDR3 covers 11 residues. Germline V gene lookup returns CDR1 LNHDA and CDR2 SQIVND (reference sequence). V lost 11 bases and J 7 bases, leaving 14 bases between the germline ends. The CDR3 nucleotides are TGTGCCCCCATACAGGGATCTGGCTACACCTTC. Amino acids: CAPIQGSGYTF.

The gene calls are TRBV4-1 and TRBJ1-2, with a tentative D call TRBD1 (5 bases). This CDR3 spans 14 amino acids. From germline, CDR1 is MGHRA and CDR2 YSYEKL. V was clipped by 2 bases and J by 8 bases, with 15 bases between them. CDR3 bases: TGCGCCAGCAGCCAAACGAAGGGGTATGGAGGCTACACCTTC. This encodes CASSQTKGYGGYTF.

The chain recombines TRBV19 with TRBJ1-4, with D hard to call. This CDR3 is built from 18 residues. Trimming left V 3 bases short and J 0 bases short, with 17 bases between. Germline V CDR1 and CDR2: LNHDA, SQIVND (reference sequence). The CDR3 DNA is TGTGCCAGTAGTATTCTCCGGAGCAGTCTTGCAACTAATGAAAAACTGTTTTTT. It is translated as CASSILRSSLATNEKLFF.

This chain connects TRBV6-1 to TRBJ2-7, with 13 bases identical to TRBD2. The CDR3 runs to 13 residues. CDR1 is MNHNS, CDR2 SASEGT, per germline. The trim removed 11 bases at V and 5 bases at J, leaving 6 bases unmatched. The CDR3 DNA reads as TGTGCCGGGCGGACTAGCGGGAGCAACGAGCAGTACTTC. This sequence encodes CAGRTSGSNEQYF.

The chain combines TRBV19 with TRBJ2-7; TRBD2 aligns across 8 bases. Trimming at V came to 4 bases and at J to 4 bases, leaving 9 bases not matched to a gene. Per the germline V gene, CDR1 is LNHDA and CDR2 is SQIVND (reference sequence). The CDR3 is 15 amino acids. The CDR3 DNA reads as TGTGCCAGTAGTACCCGAGCGGGAGTTGTTTACGAGCAGTACTTC. Protein sequence: CASSTRAGVVYEQYF. Full variable domain (outside the CDR3, taken from reference TRBV19 and TRBJ2-7): DGGITQSPKYLFRKEGQNVTLSCEQNLNHDAMYWYRQDPGQGLRLIYYSQIVNDFQKGDIAEGYSVSREKKESFPLTVTSAQKNPTAFYLCASSTRAGVVYEQYFGPGTRLTVT.

The V gene is TRBV6-5, the J gene TRBJ2-5; D might be TRBD2 (6 bases). The germline V gene encodes CDR1 MNHEY and CDR2 SVGAGI. The CDR3 is 14 residues long. Trimming shortened V by 5 bases and J by 5 bases, and 15 bases separated the two germline ends. CDR3 region: CASSPLRGRETQYF. The DNA for the CDR3 is TGTGCCAGCAGTCCCCTAAGAGGGAGGGAGACCCAGTACTTC.

The V call is TRBV5-1, the J call TRBJ2-5; 7 nucleotides line up with TRBD2. Germline CDR1 SGHRS, CDR2 YFSETQ. Trimming cost V 8 bases and J 2 bases; bases outside gene matches: 15. There are 16 residues in the CDR3. This CDR3 reads CASPLAVLACQETQYF. The CDR3 DNA is TGCGCCAGTCCCTTAGCCGTACTAGCGTGTCAAGAGACCCAGTACTTC.